Listed below are T cell receptor beta chains from one sample, sequenced in a study of blood T cell dynamics during melanoma immunotherapy. Profiling relied on immunoSEQ multiplex PCR, and the TCRdb table lists in-frame clones only, not all of them. The table includes approximately 25,000 clones, roughly nine tenths detected once. The specimen was blood, collected from a patient treated with checkpoint blockade. The receptors here all came from a human donor with melanoma. Both conserved end residues are part of each CDR3. The D gene is left open where the match is weak. Only part of the rows carry a size: once, few, many, or a class if the clone is expanded.

CDR3aa | CDR3nt | v_gene | d_gene | j_gene | abundance
CASGTSGTETQYF | TGTGCCAGCGGGACTAGCGGGACAGAGACCCAGTACTTC | TRBV2 | TRBD2 | TRBJ2-5 | NA
CASSRRGLGTETQYF | TGTGCCAGCAGCCGCCGGGGACTAGGTACGGAGACCCAGTACTTC | TRBV27 | TRBD2 | TRBJ2-5 | NA
CASSLGGGEETEAFF | TGCGCCAGCAGCTTGGGAGGAGGGGAAGAAACTGAAGCTTTCTTT | TRBV5-1 | NA | TRBJ1-1 | NA
CASGLSGVSEQYF | TGTGCTAGTGGTTTGTCCGGGGTCTCCGAGCAGTACTTC | TRBV12-5 | NA | TRBJ2-7 | NA
CASSPRGAQETQYF | TGTGCCAGCAGCCCTCGTGGAGCTCAAGAGACCCAGTACTTC | TRBV14 | NA | TRBJ2-5 | NA
CSVSLVQETQYF | TGCAGCGTTAGCTTGGTCCAAGAGACCCAGTACTTC | TRBV29-1 | NA | TRBJ2-5 | once
CASSAARAGVYNEQFF | TGTGCCAGCAGCGCCGCCCGAGCGGGAGTATACAATGAGCAGTTCTTC | TRBV9 | TRBD2 | TRBJ2-1 | NA
CASSVRQGADSNQPQHF | TGCGCCAGCAGCGTACGACAGGGGGCAGATAGCAATCAGCCCCAGCATTTT | TRBV4-1 | TRBD1 | TRBJ1-5 | few
CASSPNSDKTQYF | TGTGCCAGTAGTCCCAATTCGGACAAGACGCAGTATTTT | TRBV19 | NA | TRBJ2-3 | NA
CASSTRTTGELFF | TGCGCCAGCAGCACAAGGACAACCGGGGAGCTGTTTTTT | TRBV5-1 | NA | TRBJ2-2 | NA
CASRGQASTEAFF | TGTGCCAGCAGGGGACAGGCTAGCACTGAAGCTTTCTTT | TRBV5-4 | TRBD1 | TRBJ1-1 | NA
CASSVGRIDRVAETQYF | TGTGCCAGCAGCGTAGGGCGGATCGACAGGGTGGCGGAGACCCAGTACTTC | TRBV9 | TRBD1 | TRBJ2-5 | NA
CASSPRQGPVYLEQYF | TGTGCCAGCTCACCTAGACAGGGGCCAGTATATTTAGAGCAGTACTTC | TRBV18 | TRBD1 | TRBJ2-7 | NA
CASSFRGTGSYPGELFF | TGTGCCAGCAGTTTTCGCGGGACAGGGTCATATCCCGGGGAGCTGTTTTTT | TRBV27 | TRBD1 | TRBJ2-2 | once
CASSLGLAGPGNTGELFF | TGTGCCAGCAGCTTGGGACTAGCGGGACCGGGAAACACCGGGGAGCTGTTTTTT | TRBV11-2 | TRBD2 | TRBJ2-2 | NA
CASRGPGTTHEQYF | TGTGCCAGCAGGGGCCCGGGGACGACGCACGAGCAGTACTTC | TRBV2 | NA | TRBJ2-7 | NA
CASSLGGTLDYGYTF | TGCGCCAGCAGCTTGGGAGGAACCCTTGACTATGGCTACACCTTC | TRBV5-1 | NA | TRBJ1-2 | NA
CASSDPPPSDTQYF | TGTGCCAGCAGCGACCCCCCCCCATCAGATACGCAGTATTTT | TRBV2 | NA | TRBJ2-3 | NA
CASSIEASNQPQHF | TGTGCCAGTAGTATCGAGGCCAGCAATCAGCCCCAGCATTTT | TRBV19 | NA | TRBJ1-5 | NA
CASSSRTWTINTDTQYF | TGCGCCAGCAGCTCGCGAACCTGGACTATTAACACAGATACGCAGTATTTT | TRBV5-1 | NA | TRBJ2-3 | NA
CACGTNTGELFF | TGTGCGTGCGGGACGAACACCGGGGAGCTGTTTTTT | TRBV2 | NA | TRBJ2-2 | NA
CASGSQGARGETQYF | TGTGCCAGCGGGTCCCAGGGGGCGAGGGGAGAGACCCAGTACTTC | TRBV7-3 | TRBD1 | TRBJ2-5 | NA
CASSFGLAGDYEQYF | TGTGCCAGCAGTTTCGGACTAGCGGGGGACTACGAGCAGTACTTC | TRBV27 | TRBD2 | TRBJ2-7 | NA
CASSPRLAGVPQDTQYF | TGTGCCAGCAGCCCCAGACTAGCGGGAGTCCCACAAGATACGCAGTATTTT | TRBV7-8 | TRBD2 | TRBJ2-3 | NA
CASSLTGPDTQYF | TGTGCCAGCAGCCTCACAGGTCCAGATACGCAGTATTTT | TRBV4-2 | NA | TRBJ2-3 | once
CASSLAGQGTDTQYF | TGTGCCAGCAGCTTAGCCGGACAGGGTACAGATACGCAGTATTTT | TRBV7-3 | TRBD1 | TRBJ2-3 | NA
CASSSDFNRLKGELFF | TGTGCCAGCAGCTCGGACTTTAACAGGTTGAAAGGGGAGCTGTTTTTT | TRBV7-6 | NA | TRBJ2-2 | NA
CASTVNFNYGYTF | TGTGCCAGCACGGTCAACTTCAACTATGGCTACACCTTC | TRBV28 | NA | TRBJ1-2 | NA
CARLTQGAPNYGYTF | TGTGCCAGACTCACGCAGGGGGCTCCTAACTATGGCTACACCTTC | TRBV21-1 | NA | TRBJ1-2 | NA
CASSPPQDSYNEQFF | TGCGCCAGCAGCCCCCCCCAGGACAGCTACAATGAGCAGTTCTTC | TRBV5-1 | NA | TRBJ2-1 | NA